Here is one T cell receptor (beta chain) with its context. Trimming shortened V by 0 bases and J by 7 bases, and 12 bases separated the two germline ends. Germline assignment: CDR1 LGHNA and CDR2 YSLEER. The CDR3 length is 14 residues. TCRdb keeps only in-frame clones here, not all; method: immunoSEQ multiplex PCR. The sample contains some 70,000 clones, less than 95% of which appear only once. The data derive from a study of T cell changes during pregnancy in multiple sclerosis. The sequence derives from a female donor with multiple sclerosis, enrolled in a pregnancy study. The chain couples TRBV4-3 to TRBJ1-2; a weak D match, TRBD1 (5 bases). Sequences were derived from peripheral blood, sampled in the second trimester of pregnancy. CDR3 amino acids: CASSQDTRDLGYTF. The CDR3 bases are TGCGCCAGCAGCCAAGATACCAGGGATCTTGGCTACACCTTC.